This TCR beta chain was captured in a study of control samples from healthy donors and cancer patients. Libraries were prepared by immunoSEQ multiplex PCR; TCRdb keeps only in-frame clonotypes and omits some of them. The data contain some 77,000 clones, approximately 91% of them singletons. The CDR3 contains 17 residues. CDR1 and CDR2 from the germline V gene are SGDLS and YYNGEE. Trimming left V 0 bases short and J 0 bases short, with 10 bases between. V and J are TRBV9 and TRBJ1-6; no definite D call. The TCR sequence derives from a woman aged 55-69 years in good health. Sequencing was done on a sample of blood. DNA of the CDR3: TGTGCCAGCAGCGTAGCCGGGCAGAGCTCCTATAATTCACCCCTCCACTTT. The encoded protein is CASSVAGQSSYNSPLHF.